This T cell receptor (beta chain) was retrieved from a study of blood T cell repertoires in COVID-19. Study information: Donors in the United States, Italy and Spain gave samples during acute or convalescent COVID-19. In each case, the material was cDNA or gDNA derived from T cells, B-cell-depleted T cells, or PBMCs.

Losses at the gene ends were 10 bases for V and 3 bases for J; bases not matched to a gene: 3. Germline V gene lookup returns CDR1 MNHEY and CDR2 SVGAGI. The CDR3 length is 13 residues. Per the authors' pipeline: Estimates of nucleated cell counts were drawn from the amplification of reference gene primers. Profiling relied on immunoSEQ multiplex PCR, and the TCRdb table lists in-frame clones only, not all of them. The V and J calls and clone size were taken over from that table, and D and trimming were inferred from the DNA. The repertoire has 410,000 or so clones, 80% to 90% of them found once; the top ten carry roughly 1.4%.

The sample comprised peripheral blood. The chain recombines TRBV6-5 with TRBJ2-2; TRBD1 matches at 9 bases. This receptor was taken from a woman in her 30s with active or convalescent COVID-19. The CDR3 DNA sequence: TGTGCCACCTGGACAGGGGACACCGGGGAGCTGTTTTTT. Amino acid sequence: CATWTGDTGELFF.